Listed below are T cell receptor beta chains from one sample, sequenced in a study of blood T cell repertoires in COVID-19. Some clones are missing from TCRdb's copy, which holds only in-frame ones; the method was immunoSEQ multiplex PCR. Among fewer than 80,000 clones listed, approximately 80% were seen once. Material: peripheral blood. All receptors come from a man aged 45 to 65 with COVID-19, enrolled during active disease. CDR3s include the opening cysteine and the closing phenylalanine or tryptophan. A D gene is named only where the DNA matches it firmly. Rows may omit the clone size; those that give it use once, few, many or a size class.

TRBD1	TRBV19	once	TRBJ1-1	CASREQGNAEAFF	TGTGCCAGTAGGGAACAGGGGAATGCTGAAGCTTTCTTT
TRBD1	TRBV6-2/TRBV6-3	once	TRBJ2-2	CASSYVQGGAGELFF	TGTGCCAGCAGTTATGTACAGGGGGGAGCCGGGGAGCTGTTTTTT
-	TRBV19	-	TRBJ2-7	CASSISGGTYEQYF	TGTGCCAGTAGTATATCCGGGGGTACCTACGAGCAGTACTTC
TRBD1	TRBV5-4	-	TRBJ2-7	CASSRGQGLSYEQYF	TGTGCCAGCAGCCGTGGACAGGGATTATCCTACGAGCAGTACTTC
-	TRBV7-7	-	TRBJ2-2	CASSSRTDTGELFF	TGTGCTAGCAGCTCCCGGACAGACACCGGGGAGCTGTTTTTT
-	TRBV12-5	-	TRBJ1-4	CASGSGPIREGREKLFF	TGTGCTAGTGGTTCGGGGCCAATCCGGGAGGGTAGAGAAAAACTGTTTTTT
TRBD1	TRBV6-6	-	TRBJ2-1	CASTKGTGSSNEQFF	TGTGCCAGCACCAAGGGGACAGGGTCTTCAAATGAGCAGTTCTTC
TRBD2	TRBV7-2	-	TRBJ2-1	CASSLPRGAQIEQFF	TGTGCCAGCAGCTTACCGCGGGGGGCCCAGATTGAGCAGTTCTTC
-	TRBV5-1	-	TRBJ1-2	CASSRGTQQDYGYTF	TGCGCCAGCAGCCGAGGGACTCAACAGGACTATGGCTACACCTTC
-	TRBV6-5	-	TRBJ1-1	CASSPDLVRSEAFF	TGTGCCAGCAGTCCCGACTTGGTACGCTCTGAAGCTTTCTTT
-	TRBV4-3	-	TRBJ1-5	CASSQDEYQPQHF	TGCGCCAGCAGCCAAGATGAGTATCAGCCCCAGCATTTT
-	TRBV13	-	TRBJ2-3	CASSLQSGSDTQYF	TGTGCCAGCAGCTTACAGTCAGGTTCTGATACGCAGTATTTT
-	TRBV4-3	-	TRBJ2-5	CASSQDQGAGETQYF	TGCGCCAGCAGCCAAGATCAAGGGGCCGGGGAGACCCAGTACTTC
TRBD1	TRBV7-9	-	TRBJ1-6	CASSDEQGRNSPLHF	TGTGCCAGCAGCGACGAACAGGGGCGTAATTCACCCCTCCACTTT
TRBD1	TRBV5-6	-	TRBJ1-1	CASSLDRGSTEAFF	TGTGCCAGCAGCCTCGACAGGGGGTCGACTGAAGCTTTCTTT
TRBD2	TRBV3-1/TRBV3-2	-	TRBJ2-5	CASSQSSGGPFGYF	TGTGCCAGCAGCCAATCTAGCGGGGGGCCTTTCGGGTACTTC
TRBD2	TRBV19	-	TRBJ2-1	CASSWTSGSYNEQFF	TGTGCCAGTAGTTGGACTAGCGGGTCCTACAATGAGCAGTTCTTC
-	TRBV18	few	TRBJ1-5	CASSKNRDGQPQHF	TGTGCCAGCTCAAAAAACAGGGACGGACAGCCCCAGCATTTT
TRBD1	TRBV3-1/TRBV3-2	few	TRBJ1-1	CASSLGGGEAFF	TGTGCCAGCAGCCTAGGGGGCGGAGAAGCTTTCTTT
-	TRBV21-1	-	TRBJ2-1	CASSKGGRDATYNEQFF	TGTGCCAGCAGCAAAGGGGGCAGAGACGCGACCTACAATGAGCAGTTCTTC
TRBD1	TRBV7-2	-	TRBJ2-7	CASSLAGTEVYEQYF	TGTGCCAGCAGCTTAGCCGGGACAGAAGTTTACGAGCAGTACTTC
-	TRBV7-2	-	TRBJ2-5	CASAPTVWGVGETQYF	TGTGCCAGCGCACCAACGGTGTGGGGGGTTGGAGAGACCCAGTACTTC
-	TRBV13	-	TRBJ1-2	CASSLESSAYTF	TGTGCCAGCAGCTTAGAGTCCAGCGCGTACACCTTC
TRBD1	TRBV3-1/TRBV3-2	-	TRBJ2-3	CASSHGTGMTDTQYF	TGTGCCAGCAGCCACGGGACAGGGATGACAGATACGCAGTATTTT
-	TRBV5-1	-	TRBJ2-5	CASSLEATESSTQYF	TGCGCCAGCAGCTTGGAGGCCACGGAGAGCTCGACCCAGTACTTC
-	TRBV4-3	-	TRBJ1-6	CASSQDWGDSYNSPLHF	TGCGCCAGCAGCCAAGACTGGGGGGACTCCTATAATTCACCCCTCCACTTT
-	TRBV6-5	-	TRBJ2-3	CASSYGGAGTDTQYF	TGTGCCAGCAGTTACGGCGGGGCGGGCACAGATACGCAGTATTTT
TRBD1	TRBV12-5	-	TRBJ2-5	CASGPGQGSETQYF	TGTGCTAGTGGTCCGGGACAGGGTTCAGAGACCCAGTACTTC
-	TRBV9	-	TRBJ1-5	CASSVGSNQPQHF	TGTGCCAGCAGCGTGGGCAGCAATCAGCCCCAGCATTTT
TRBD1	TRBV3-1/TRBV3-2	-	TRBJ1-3	CASSQGGQGAISGNTIYF	TGTGCCAGCAGCCAAGGAGGACAGGGGGCGATCTCTGGAAACACCATATATTTT
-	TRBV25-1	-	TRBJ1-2	CASSELTVGYTF	TGTGCCAGCAGTGAATTAACAGTCGGCTACACCTTC
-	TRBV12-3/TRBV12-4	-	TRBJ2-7	CASSWASYEQYF	TGTGCCAGCAGTTGGGCATCCTACGAGCAGTACTTC
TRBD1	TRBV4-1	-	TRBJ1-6	CASSQEGQENSPLHF	TGCGCCAGCAGCCAAGAGGGACAGGAGAATTCACCCCTCCACTTT
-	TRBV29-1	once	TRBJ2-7	CSVLTALREQYF	TGCAGCGTCCTGACAGCTTTAAGGGAGCAGTACTTC
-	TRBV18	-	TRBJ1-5	CASSSETSNQPQHF	TGTGCCAGCTCATCGGAGACTAGCAATCAGCCCCAGCATTTT
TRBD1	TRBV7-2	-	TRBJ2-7	CASSSHRGSSYEQYF	TGTGCCAGCAGCTCTCACAGGGGGAGCTCCTACGAGCAGTACTTC
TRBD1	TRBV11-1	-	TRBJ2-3	CASSQIDRGDTQYF	TGTGCCAGCAGCCAAATAGACAGGGGTGATACGCAGTATTTT
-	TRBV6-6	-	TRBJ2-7	CASRRDTHYEQYF	TGTGCCAGCAGAAGGGACACACACTACGAGCAGTACTTC
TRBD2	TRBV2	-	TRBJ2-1	CASRSGGTYNEQFF	TGTGCCAGCAGATCGGGGGGAACCTACAATGAGCAGTTCTTC
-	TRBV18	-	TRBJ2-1	CASSPRAGYAYNEQFF	TGTGCCAGCTCACCACGGGCGGGGTACGCCTACAATGAGCAGTTCTTC
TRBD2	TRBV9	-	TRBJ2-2	CASSVLNSGSANTGELFF	TGTGCCAGCAGCGTACTAAATAGCGGGAGCGCGAACACCGGGGAGCTGTTTTTT
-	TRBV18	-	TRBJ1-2	CASSPFTVEGDGYTF	TGTGCCAGCTCACCATTTACCGTAGAGGGTGATGGCTACACCTTC
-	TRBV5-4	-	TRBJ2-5	CASSQDWQETQYF	TGTGCCAGCAGCCAGGACTGGCAAGAGACCCAGTACTTC
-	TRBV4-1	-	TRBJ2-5	CASSQVGQKETQYF	TGCGCCAGCAGCCAAGTGGGACAAAAAGAGACCCAGTACTTC
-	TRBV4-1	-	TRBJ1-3	CASSQPGTVSGNTIYF	TGCGCCAGCAGCCAACCTGGGACTGTCTCTGGAAACACCATATATTTT
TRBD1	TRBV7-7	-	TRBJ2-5	CASSPDRGAGETQYF	TGTGCCAGCAGCCCGGACAGGGGTGCGGGAGAGACCCAGTACTTC
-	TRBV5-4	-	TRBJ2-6	CASSLDSSGANVLTF	TGTGCCAGCAGCTTGGACAGCTCTGGGGCCAACGTCCTGACTTTC
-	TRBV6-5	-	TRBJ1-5	CASSLDNQPQHF	TGTGCCAGCAGCTTAGACAACCAGCCCCAGCATTTT
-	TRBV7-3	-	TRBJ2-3	CASSRRQGLVDTQYF	TGTGCCAGCAGCCGCCGGCAGGGGTTAGTTGATACGCAGTATTTT
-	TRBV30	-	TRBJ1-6	CARTDSPNSPLHF	TGTGCCCGAACAGACAGCCCCAATTCACCCCTCCACTTT
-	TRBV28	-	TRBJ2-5	CASRPGATQETQYF	TGTGCCAGCAGACCTGGGGCAACCCAAGAGACCCAGTACTTC
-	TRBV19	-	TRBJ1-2	CASSITVNYGYTF	TGTGCCAGTAGTATAACAGTCAACTATGGCTACACCTTC
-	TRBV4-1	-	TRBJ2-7	CASSRGHSSSYEQYF	TGCGCCAGCAGCCGCGGACACTCTAGCTCCTACGAGCAGTACTTC